This T cell receptor beta chain was captured by sequencing in a study of graft-versus-host responses after intestinal transplantation. This clone showed up just once. This table comes from immunoSEQ multiplex PCR, and its TCRdb copy is limited to in-frame clones, with some not included. The sample includes over 10,000 clones, roughly 84% of them seen just once. V was cut by 5 bases and J by 6 bases, with 11 bases left in between. The CDR3 is 13 residues long. The germline V gene encodes CDR1 SNHLY and CDR2 FYNNEI. This TCR was sampled from a human patient who received an intestinal transplant, so some T cells may come from the graft donor. The sample consisted of PBMCs, taken around 320 days after intestinal transplant. This chain joins TRBV2 and TRBJ2-1; D not certain. Written as DNA, the CDR3 is TGTGCCAGCAGTAATCGGGTCCTCAATGAGCAGTTCTTC. This translates into CASSNRVLNEQFF.